The 8 T cell receptor beta chains presented below share a single source sample, sequenced in a study of shared clonotypes between healthy human individuals. Measured with immunoSEQ multiplex PCR; TCRdb has only the in-frame clones, and not every one. The sample has under 1,100,000 clones, under 80% seen once. Material: memory CD4+ T cells sorted from blood. The subset here: CD45RA-negative fraction. The receptors shown here come from a man between 18 and 29 years old in good health.

The V gene is TRBV5-6, the J gene TRBJ2-1; 13 bases map to TRBD2. CDR3 size: 18 residues. V was clipped by 0 bases and J by 5 bases; unmatched bases: 8. The germline V gene encodes CDR1 SGHDT and CDR2 YYEEEE. The CDR3 nucleotides are TGTGCCAGCAGCTTGGGGAAACTAGCGGGAGGGCCCCACAATGAGCAGTTCTTC. Its protein product is CASSLGKLAGGPHNEQFF.

This clone occurred a few times. The same CDR3 is also encoded by other DNA sequences in this sample. The chain is built from TRBV5-4 and TRBJ2-7, with D possibly being TRBD1 or TRBD2 (5 bases each). V was trimmed by 0 bases and J by 5 bases, leaving 9 bases between them. The germline gives CDR1 SGHNT, CDR2 YYREEE (reference sequence). The CDR3 is 13 residues long. The CDR3 DNA follows: TGTGCCAGCAGCTTGGCCGAGGGGCACGAGCAGTACTTC. This translates into CASSLAEGHEQYF. Using reference TRBV5-4 and TRBJ2-7 for the parts outside the CDR3, the full variable domain is ETGVTQSPTHLIKTRGQQVTLRCSSQSGHNTVSWYQQALGQGPQFIFQYYREEENGRGNFPPRFSGLQFPNYSSELNVNALELDDSALYLCASSLAEGHEQYFGPGTRLTVT.

This clone has just a few counts. The rearrangement joins TRBV5-4 to TRBJ2-3, with TRBD2 matching 9 bases. Germline CDR1 SGHNT, CDR2 YYREEE (reference sequence). J was trimmed by 0 bases and V by 4 bases; bases with no gene match: 6. This CDR3 contains 16 residues. The CDR3 coding sequence is TGTGCCAGCAGCCTTTTCGGACTAGCGAGCACAGATACGCAGTATTTT. Its translation is CASSLFGLASTDTQYF.

A note on this clone: A far larger clone is off by one base, so a read error is likely. This chain links TRBV2 with TRBJ2-7, with 8 nucleotides matching TRBD1. CDR1 is SNHLY, CDR2 FYNNEI, per germline. Trimming removed 5 bases from V and 4 bases from J; junction bases left unmatched: 4. The CDR3 has 13 residues. CDR3 bases: TGTGCCAGCAGTTCTCGACAGGGGTACGAGCAGTACTTC. Translating it yields CASSSRQGYEQYF.

As regards this clone: Given a much more abundant clone one base away, this may be a read error. This rearrangement joins TRBV5-4 to TRBJ1-4, with 7 bases lining up with TRBD1. There are 14 residues in the CDR3. With 1 base clipped from V and 4 bases from J, the junction kept 1 base outside the gene matches. Germline V gene sequence: CDR1 SGHNT, CDR2 YYREEE (reference sequence). The CDR3 nucleotides read TGTGCCAGCAGCTTGACAGGGGATAATGAAAAACTGTTTTTT. Its translation: CASSLTGDNEKLFF.

In this sample, this clone turned up a few times. This chain connects TRBV2 to TRBJ2-1, with 12 bases identical to TRBD1. The CDR3 contains 15 residues. V trimming: 5 bases; J trimming: 8 bases; junction bases outside the gene matches: 7. CDR1 and CDR2 (germline): SNHLY, FYNNEI. DNA of the CDR3: TGTGCCAGCAGTTTCATGGGGACAGGGGGCTATGAGCAGTTCTTC. The encoded protein is CASSFMGTGGYEQFF.

Details on this clone: Compared with germline, one end of the junction differs, possibly owing to a read error. This chain connects TRBV6-1 to TRBJ2-7; 8 nucleotides align to TRBD2. The CDR3 is made up of 14 amino acids. Germline CDR1 MNHNS, CDR2 SASEGT. CDR3 loop: CASREGLAQGEQYF. The CDR3 region has the DNA TGTGCCAGCAGAGAAGGACTAGCCCAGGGCGAGCAGTACTTC.

CDR3 sequence (DNA): TGTGCCAGCAGCTTAGAGCGGGGGTTTCAGCCCCAGCATTTT. Protein sequence: CASSLERGFQPQHF. The J gene is TRBJ1-5, the V gene TRBV7-8; maybe TRBD1 (5 bases). CDR3 size: 14 residues. V gave up 1 base and J gave up 6 bases, with 10 bases separating them. Germline V gene lookup returns CDR1 SGHVS and CDR2 FQNEAQ. The full variable domain, completed using reference TRBV7-8 and TRBJ1-5, is GAGVSQSPRYKVAKRGQDVALRCDPISGHVSLFWYQQALGQGPEFLTYFQNEAQLDKSGLPSDRFFAERPEGSVSTLKIQRTQQEDSAVYLCASSLERGFQPQHFGDGTRLSIL.